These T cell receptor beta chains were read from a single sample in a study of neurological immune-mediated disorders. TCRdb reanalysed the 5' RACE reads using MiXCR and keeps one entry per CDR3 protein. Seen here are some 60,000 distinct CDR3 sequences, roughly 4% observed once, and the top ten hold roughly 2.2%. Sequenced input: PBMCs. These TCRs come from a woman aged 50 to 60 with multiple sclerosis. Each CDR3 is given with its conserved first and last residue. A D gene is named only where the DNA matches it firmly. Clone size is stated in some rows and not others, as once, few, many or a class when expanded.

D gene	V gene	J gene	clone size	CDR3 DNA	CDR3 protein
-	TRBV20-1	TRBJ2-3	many	TGCAGTGCTAGAGATGCGACCCTCACAGATACGCAGTATTTT	CSARDATLTDTQYF
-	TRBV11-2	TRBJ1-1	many	TGTGCCAGCAGCTACGAGGGTGGATTGGGCACTGAAGCTTTCTTT	CASSYEGGLGTEAFF
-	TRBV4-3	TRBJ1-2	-	TGCGCCAGCAGCCAAGACCGGAAAGCTAACTATGGCTACACCTTC	CASSQDRKANYGYTF
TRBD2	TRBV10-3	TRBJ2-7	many	TGTGCCATCACCCCCGGGACTAGCGGGAGATCAGACGAGCAGTACTTC	CAITPGTSGRSDEQYF
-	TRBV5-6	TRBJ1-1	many	TGTGCCAGCAGCTTGCGCAGGGGCACTGAAGCTTTCTTT	CASSLRRGTEAFF
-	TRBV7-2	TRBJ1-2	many	TGTGCCAGCAGCTTATTGCCAGGGAAAGACTATGGCTACACCTTC	CASSLLPGKDYGYTF
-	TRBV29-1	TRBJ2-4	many	TGCAGCGTTCGCTGGCCTCAGGAGGGCATTCAGTACTTC	CSVRWPQEGIQYF
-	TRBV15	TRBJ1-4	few	TGTGCCACCACCGGTGGAGGAGCAACTAATGAAAAACTGTTTTTT	CATTGGGATNEKLFF
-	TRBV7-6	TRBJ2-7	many	TGTGCCAGCAGCCCTAAGGGACTTCACTACGAGCAGTACTTC	CASSPKGLHYEQYF
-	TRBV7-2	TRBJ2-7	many	TGTGCCAGCAGCTTAGCGGCAATAATATCCGGGACCAAGGGCGAGCAGTACTTC	CASSLAAIISGTKGEQYF
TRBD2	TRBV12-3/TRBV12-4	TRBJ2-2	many	TGTGCCAGCAGTTTTGATACTAGCGGGAACACCGGGGAGCTGTTTTTT	CASSFDTSGNTGELFF
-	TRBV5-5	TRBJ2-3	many	TGTGCCAGCAGCCCCGAGGGGCATACGCAGTATTTT	CASSPEGHTQYF
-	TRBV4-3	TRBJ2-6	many	TGCGCCAGCAGCCAAGTTCCAGGGCGCGGGGCCAACGTCCTGACTTTC	CASSQVPGRGANVLTF
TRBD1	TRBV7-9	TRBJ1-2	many	TGTGCCAGCAGCATAACGGGACAGGGGTCCCACTCGGATGGCTACACCTTC	CASSITGQGSHSDGYTF
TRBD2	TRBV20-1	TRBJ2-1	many	TGCAGTGCCCTGAGATTAGCGGGAGTAAATAATGAGCAGTTCTTC	CSALRLAGVNNEQFF
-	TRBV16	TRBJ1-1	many	TGTGCCAGCAGCCAATCGCGGGGAACTGAAGCTTTCTTT	CASSQSRGTEAFF
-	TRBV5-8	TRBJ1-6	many	TGTGCCAGCAGCTTGGGGCCGAATAATTCACCCCTCCACTTT	CASSLGPNNSPLHF
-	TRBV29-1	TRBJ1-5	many	TGCAGCGTTTTGGGATTCTCGGGCCAGCCCCAGCATTTT	CSVLGFSGQPQHF
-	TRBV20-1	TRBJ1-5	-	TGCAGTGCTAGTGGGGGTCACCATGGGAACGATCAGTCCCAGAATTTT	CSASGGHHGNDQSQNF
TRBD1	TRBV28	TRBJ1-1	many	TGTGCCAGCAATCGACCGGGACAGGGCGCTACCACTGAAGCTTTCTTT	CASNRPGQGATTEAFF
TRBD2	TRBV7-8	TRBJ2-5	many	TGTGCCAGCAGGCCAAACGGACTAGGGAAGACCCAGTACTTC	CASRPNGLGKTQYF
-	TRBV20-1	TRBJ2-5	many	TGCAGTGCTGGGGACCCCCCTAGGAACACCCAGTACTTC	CSAGDPPRNTQYF
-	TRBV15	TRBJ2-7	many	TGTGCCACCAGCAGAGACGGACGCTACGAGCAGTACTTC	CATSRDGRYEQYF
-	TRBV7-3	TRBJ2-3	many	TGTGCCAGCAGCCCCACTCGTGTAGATACGCAGTATTTT	CASSPTRVDTQYF
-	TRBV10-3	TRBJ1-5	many	-	CAVGQGSQPQNF
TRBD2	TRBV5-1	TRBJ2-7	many	TGCGCCAGCAGCTTGTTGGTGCGGGAGGACGGCTACGAGCAGTACTTC	CASSLLVREDGYEQYF
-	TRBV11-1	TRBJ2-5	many	TGTGCCAGCAGCTTTAAGGAAGGGACACCGGAGTACTTC	CASSFKEGTPEYF
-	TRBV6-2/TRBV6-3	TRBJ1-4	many	TGTGCCAGCACCTTCCGTCGGAGAGAAAAACTGTTTTTT	CASTFRRREKLFF
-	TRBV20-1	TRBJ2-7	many	TGCAGTGCTAGTTTGGGGTGGGAGCCAGGCCACGAGCAGTACTTC	CSASLGWEPGHEQYF
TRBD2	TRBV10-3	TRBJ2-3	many	TGTGCCATCAGTGAACTAGCGGAAAGTACAGATACGCAGTATTTT	CAISELAESTDTQYF
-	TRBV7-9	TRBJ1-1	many	TGTGCCAGCAGCTTACGCACGGGGAACACTGAAGCTTTCTTT	CASSLRTGNTEAFF
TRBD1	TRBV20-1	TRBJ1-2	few	TGCAGTGCTAGAGACTCACAGGGGAGCTATGGCTACACCTTC	CSARDSQGSYGYTF
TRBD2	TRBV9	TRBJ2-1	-	TGTGCCAGCAGCCCCCTGAGCGGGAGGGGGAATGAGCAGTTCTTC	CASSPLSGRGNEQFF
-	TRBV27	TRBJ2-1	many	TGTGCCAGCAGTTTAAGGGACACCATTTACAATGAGCAGTTCTTC	CASSLRDTIYNEQFF
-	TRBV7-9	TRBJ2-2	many	TGTGCCAGCGGATTGAGGGCAGGGACCGGGGAGCTGTTTTTT	CASGLRAGTGELFF
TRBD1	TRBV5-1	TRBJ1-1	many	TGCGCCAGCAGCCGACACGGGGACAGCGCCACTGAAGCTTTCTTT	CASSRHGDSATEAFF
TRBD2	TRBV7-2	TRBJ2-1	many	TGTGCCAGCAGCCGGGGACTAGCGGGAGCTGAGCAGTTCTTC	CASSRGLAGAEQFF
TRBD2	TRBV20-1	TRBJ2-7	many	TGCAGCGGACTAGCGGGAGGGCTCAGCGAGCAGTACTTC	CSGLAGGLSEQYF
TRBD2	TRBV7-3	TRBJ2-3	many	TGTGCCAGCAGAGAAGGGACTAGCGCCGAATTGGCAGATACGCAGTATTTT	CASREGTSAELADTQYF
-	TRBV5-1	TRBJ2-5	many	TGCGCCAGCAGCGTGGACACAAAAGAGACCCAGTACTTC	CASSVDTKETQYF
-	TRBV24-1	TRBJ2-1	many	TGTGCCACCGGAGGGGGACCCTACAATGAGCAGTTCTTC	CATGGGPYNEQFF
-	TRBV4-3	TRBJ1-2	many	TGCGCCAGCAGCCAGATCGAGGGACGGCGTTACACCTTC	CASSQIEGRRYTF
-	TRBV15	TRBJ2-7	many	TGTGCCACCAGCAGAGGTCGGGGGGCCAAGACCTACGAGCAGTACTTC	CATSRGRGAKTYEQYF
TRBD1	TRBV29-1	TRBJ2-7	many	TGCAGCGTTGAAGGACAGGGAATTTTCTCCTACGAGCAGTACTTC	CSVEGQGIFSYEQYF
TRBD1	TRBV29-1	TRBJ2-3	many	TGCAGCAGACAGGGGCACTCAGATACGCAGTATTTT	CSRQGHSDTQYF
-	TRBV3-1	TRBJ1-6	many	TGTGCCAGCAGCCAAGATTGGAGAGATTCACCCCTCCACTTT	CASSQDWRDSPLHF
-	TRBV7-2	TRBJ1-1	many	TGTGCCAGCAGCCAACCGGGACGCATGAACACTGAAGCTTTCTTT	CASSQPGRMNTEAFF
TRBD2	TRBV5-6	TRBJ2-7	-	TGTGCCAGCAGATATCGGGGGGGTGACGACGAGCAGTACTTC	CASRYRGGDDEQYF
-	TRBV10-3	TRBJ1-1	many	TGTGCCACCCGTGGCCCGGGAAGGGACGACACTGAAGCTTTCTTT	CATRGPGRDDTEAFF
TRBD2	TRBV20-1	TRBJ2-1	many	TGCAGTGCTAGTCCGACTAGCGGGAGCTACAATGAGCAGTTCTTC	CSASPTSGSYNEQFF
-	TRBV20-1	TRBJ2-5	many	TGCAGTGCCTCGCATCAGGGGCCACAAGAGACCCAGTACTTC	CSASHQGPQETQYF
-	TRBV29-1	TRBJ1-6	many	TGCAGCGCGGGTGGAGGTAATTCACCCCTCCACTTT	CSAGGGNSPLHF
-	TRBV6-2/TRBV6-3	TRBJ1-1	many	TGTGCCACCTCCCGGGGGGGCACTGAAGCTTTCTTT	CATSRGGTEAFF
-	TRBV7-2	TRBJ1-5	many	TGTGCCAGCAGCTTCTCCGGTAGCAATCAGCCCCAGCATTTT	CASSFSGSNQPQHF
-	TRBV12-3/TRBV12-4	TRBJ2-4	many	TGTGCCAGCAGTTCAGGGTTAGCCAAAAACATTCAGTACTTC	CASSSGLAKNIQYF
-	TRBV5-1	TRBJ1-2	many	TGCGCCAGCAGCTTGGGTAGTAACTATGGCTACACCTTC	CASSLGSNYGYTF
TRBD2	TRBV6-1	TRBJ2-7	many	TGTGCCAGCAGTGAAGCGCTAGCGGGCTCCTACGAGCAGTACTTC	CASSEALAGSYEQYF
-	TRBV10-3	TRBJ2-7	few	TGTGCCATCAGTGGACCAGGGAACGAGCAGTACTTC	CAISGPGNEQYF